The source of this T cell receptor (beta chain) is a study of T cell responses to AZD1222 COVID-19 vaccine. Assay used: immunoSEQ multiplex PCR; TCRdb lists only in-frame clones, some missing. The sample contains more than 120,000 clones, roughly nine tenths of which appear only once. This clone has a single count. What it binds is not known. This CDR3 has 14 residues. Germline assignment: CDR1 SGHRS and CDR2 YFSETQ. V dropped 0 bases and J dropped 5; count of bases not matched to a gene: 4. Study-level points and caveats: Regions 160-218 and 743-854 held dominance among vaccine-associated CD4 TCRs, which spanned spike. An increase in Spike-specific TCR breadth and depth was observed after two AZD1222 doses. AZD1222 recipients seropositive at baseline numbered only 5 or 6. Donors skewed white British and female; clonal diversity was possibly underestimated.

The sequence derives from an adult who received the AZD1222 COVID-19 vaccine. The rearrangement uses TRBV5-1 and TRBJ2-5; 7 bases are a match to TRBD2. The sequenced sample was peripheral blood, obtained 28 days after the second AZD1222 dose. The CDR3 DNA follows: TGCGCCAGCAGCTTGGGGGAGGGTACGGAGACCCAGTACTTC. Translating it yields CASSLGEGTETQYF.